The rows below give T cell receptor beta chains drawn from one sample of a study of T cells in Graves' hyperthyroidism and ophthalmopathy. TCRdb used MiXCR to reprocess the multiplex PCR reads, holding one entry per CDR3 protein. The top ten clones hold 8.9% of a sample with roughly 840,000 distinct CDR3 sequences, around 38% of them seen once. Sequencing was performed on blood. These receptor sequences come from a young man with Graves' hyperthyroidism. CDR3s include the opening cysteine and the closing phenylalanine or tryptophan. The order of the fields is J gene, D gene, clone size, V gene, CDR3 protein, CDR3 DNA. D genes are given only for firm matches. Some rows have no size entry. The others give once, few or many, or a class for an expanded clone.

j_gene: TRBJ1-4
d_gene: NA
abundance: many
v_gene: TRBV7-9
CDR3aa: CASSSGADEKLFF
CDR3nt: TGTGCCAGCAGCTCCGGGGCTGATGAAAAACTGTTTTTT

j_gene: TRBJ1-4
d_gene: NA
abundance: few
v_gene: TRBV20-1
CDR3aa: CSARLLNEKLFF
CDR3nt: TGCAGTGCTAGACTGCTTAATGAAAAACTGTTTTTT

j_gene: TRBJ2-7
d_gene: NA
abundance: NA
v_gene: TRBV20-1
CDR3aa: CSARRTEPYEQYF
CDR3nt: TGCAGTGCTAGACGGACTGAGCCCTACGAGCAGTACTTC

j_gene: TRBJ2-7
d_gene: NA
abundance: NA
v_gene: TRBV20-1
CDR3aa: CSAPNGLPYEQYF
CDR3nt: TGCAGTGCTCCGAACGGATTACCCTACGAGCAGTACTTC

j_gene: TRBJ2-3
d_gene: NA
abundance: NA
v_gene: TRBV2
CDR3aa: CATTVMGTDTQYF
CDR3nt: TGTGCCACCACGGTGATGGGGACAGATACGCAGTATTTT

j_gene: TRBJ2-7
d_gene: NA
abundance: NA
v_gene: TRBV29-1
CDR3aa: CSVGSPLLANHEQYF
CDR3nt: TGCAGCGTTGGTAGCCCCCTACTAGCTAACCACGAGCAGTACTTC

j_gene: TRBJ2-5
d_gene: TRBD1
abundance: NA
v_gene: TRBV12-3/TRBV12-4
CDR3aa: CASSSNALGTGVRETQYF
CDR3nt: TGTGCCAGCAGTTCGAACGCGCTGGGGACAGGGGTCAGGGAGACCCAGTACTTC

j_gene: TRBJ1-1
d_gene: TRBD1
abundance: NA
v_gene: TRBV25-1
CDR3aa: CASKRTGARTEAFF
CDR3nt: TGTGCCAGCAAGCGGACAGGGGCGAGGACTGAAGCTTTCTTT

j_gene: TRBJ2-7
d_gene: NA
abundance: many
v_gene: TRBV29-1
CDR3aa: CSVEARVGEQYF
CDR3nt: TGCAGCGTTGAAGCAAGGGTCGGAGAGCAGTACTTC

j_gene: TRBJ2-7
d_gene: TRBD1
abundance: few
v_gene: TRBV28
CDR3aa: CASSLPDRGLSYEQYF
CDR3nt: TGTGCCAGCAGTCTTCCCGACAGGGGGCTCTCCTACGAGCAGTACTTC

j_gene: TRBJ1-1
d_gene: NA
abundance: many
v_gene: TRBV10-3
CDR3aa: CAISIQGSEAFF
CDR3nt: TGTGCCATCAGTATACAGGGATCTGAAGCTTTCTTT

j_gene: TRBJ2-7
d_gene: NA
abundance: NA
v_gene: TRBV7-6
CDR3aa: CARSVADGRRHEQYF
CDR3nt: TGTGCCAGAAGCGTAGCCGACGGGAGAAGGCACGAGCAGTACTTC

j_gene: TRBJ2-7
d_gene: TRBD1
abundance: few
v_gene: TRBV11-2
CDR3aa: CASRHPGQGVLEQYF
CDR3nt: TGTGCCAGCAGGCACCCGGGACAGGGCGTTCTCGAGCAGTACTTC

j_gene: TRBJ1-2
d_gene: NA
abundance: few
v_gene: TRBV7-9
CDR3aa: CASSQDIRPEYGYTF
CDR3nt: TGTGCCAGCAGCCAAGATATTCGGCCAGAGTATGGCTACACCTTC

j_gene: TRBJ2-2
d_gene: NA
abundance: few
v_gene: TRBV9
CDR3aa: CASSGAVPNTGELFF
CDR3nt: TGTGCCAGCAGCGGAGCCGTACCGAACACCGGGGAGCTGTTTTTT

j_gene: TRBJ2-2
d_gene: NA
abundance: NA
v_gene: TRBV25-1
CDR3aa: CASSSLSPPNTGELFF
CDR3nt: TGTGCCAGCAGTTCGCTGAGTCCTCCGAACACCGGGGAGCTGTTTTTT

j_gene: TRBJ1-1
d_gene: TRBD1
abundance: few
v_gene: TRBV7-9
CDR3aa: CASSPLGTGGGEAFF
CDR3nt: TGTGCCAGCTCACCACTTGGTACAGGGGGCGGTGAAGCTTTCTTT

j_gene: TRBJ1-2
d_gene: TRBD1
abundance: few
v_gene: TRBV20-1
CDR3aa: CSASKGAYGYTF
CDR3nt: TGCAGTGCTAGCAAGGGGGCCTATGGCTACACCTTC

j_gene: TRBJ1-5
d_gene: NA
abundance: few
v_gene: TRBV5-5
CDR3aa: CASSLAGTLAQPQHF
CDR3nt: TGTGCCAGCAGCCTGGCCGGGACACTGGCTCAGCCCCAGCATTTT

j_gene: TRBJ1-2
d_gene: NA
abundance: NA
v_gene: TRBV11-1
CDR3aa: CASEGSGYGYTF
CDR3nt: TGTGCCAGTGAAGGGTCCGGCTATGGCTACACCTTC

j_gene: TRBJ1-5
d_gene: NA
abundance: NA
v_gene: TRBV2
CDR3aa: CASSRGEGYSNQPQHF
CDR3nt: TGTGCCAGCAGCCGGGGGGAGGGGTATAGCAATCAGCCCCAGCATTTT

j_gene: TRBJ1-1
d_gene: NA
abundance: NA
v_gene: TRBV19
CDR3aa: CASSIGNRNTEAFF
CDR3nt: TGTGCCAGTAGTATCGGGAATCGGAACACTGAAGCTTTCTTT

j_gene: TRBJ1-2
d_gene: NA
abundance: few
v_gene: TRBV20-1
CDR3aa: CSGESNYGYTF
CDR3nt: TGCAGTGGAGAGTCTAACTATGGCTACACCTTC

j_gene: TRBJ1-2
d_gene: TRBD1
abundance: NA
v_gene: TRBV10-3
CDR3aa: CAISQEGAGGYTF
CDR3nt: TGTGCCATCAGTCAAGAGGGGGCCGGAGGCTACACCTTC

j_gene: TRBJ1-6
d_gene: NA
abundance: few
v_gene: TRBV10-3
CDR3aa: CAIQGQQAPLHF
CDR3nt: TGTGCCATCCAGGGGCAGCAGGCACCCCTCCACTTT

j_gene: TRBJ2-2
d_gene: TRBD2
abundance: few
v_gene: TRBV19
CDR3aa: CASSISGSAGELFF
CDR3nt: TGTGCCAGTAGTATTAGCGGGAGCGCCGGGGAGCTGTTTTTT

j_gene: TRBJ2-2
d_gene: NA
abundance: NA
v_gene: TRBV7-6
CDR3aa: CASSFWVAENTGEPFF
CDR3nt: TGTGCCAGCAGCTTCTGGGTAGCGGAGAACACCGGGGAGCCGTTTTTT

j_gene: TRBJ2-2
d_gene: NA
abundance: many
v_gene: TRBV5-1
CDR3aa: CASSSGNTGELFF
CDR3nt: TGCGCCAGCAGTTCCGGAAACACCGGGGAGCTGTTTTTT

j_gene: TRBJ1-6
d_gene: NA
abundance: NA
v_gene: TRBV7-6
CDR3aa: CASSARAPNSPLHF
CDR3nt: TGTGCCAGCTCGGCCAGGGCTCCCAATTCACCCCTCCACTTT

j_gene: TRBJ2-2
d_gene: TRBD2
abundance: many
v_gene: TRBV24-1
CDR3aa: CATSDALAAKNTGELFF
CDR3nt: TGTGCCACCAGTGATGCACTAGCGGCTAAGAACACCGGGGAGCTGTTTTTT

j_gene: TRBJ2-7
d_gene: NA
abundance: NA
v_gene: TRBV12-3/TRBV12-4
CDR3aa: CASSLEKGYYEQYF
CDR3nt: TGTGCCAGCAGTTTGGAAAAGGGATACTACGAGCAGTACTTC

j_gene: TRBJ1-1
d_gene: TRBD1
abundance: many
v_gene: TRBV7-2
CDR3aa: CASSRTGEITEAFF
CDR3nt: TGTGCCAGCAGTAGGACAGGGGAGATCACTGAAGCTTTCTTT

j_gene: TRBJ1-2
d_gene: NA
abundance: many
v_gene: TRBV20-1
CDR3aa: CSATAPDGKANYGYTF
CDR3nt: TGCAGTGCTACAGCACCTGACGGGAAGGCTAACTATGGCTACACCTTC

j_gene: TRBJ1-2
d_gene: NA
abundance: few
v_gene: TRBV6-6
CDR3aa: CASSYSALRANYGYTF
CDR3nt: TGTGCCAGCAGTTACTCGGCTTTACGGGCTAACTATGGCTACACCTTC

j_gene: TRBJ2-2
d_gene: NA
abundance: few
v_gene: TRBV7-9
CDR3aa: CARLGVTGELFF
CDR3nt: TGTGCCAGACTTGGGGTTACCGGGGAGCTGTTTTTT

j_gene: TRBJ2-5
d_gene: NA
abundance: many
v_gene: TRBV29-1
CDR3aa: CSARLATETQYF
CDR3nt: TGCAGCGCTCGTCTAGCGACCGAGACCCAGTACTTC

j_gene: TRBJ2-7
d_gene: NA
abundance: many
v_gene: TRBV7-2
CDR3aa: CASSLTGEQYF
CDR3nt: TGTGCCAGCAGCTTAACGGGAGAGCAGTACTTC